This is a list of T cell receptor beta chains from one sample in a study of vaccination and CD4 T cells after COVID-19. MiXCR, run by TCRdb on the PCR reads, gives a single entry per CDR3 protein. The sample yields under 20,000 distinct CDR3 sequences, around 40% seen once. The antigens these receptors bind are not known. Sample: CD4+ T cells from blood, cultured in vitro, taken after SARS-CoV-2 vaccination. These receptors all stem from a human donor who had recovered from COVID-19. Each CDR3 is given with its conserved first and last residue. Each record gives: V gene, J gene, D gene, CDR3 protein. A D gene is named only where the DNA matches it firmly.

TRBV20-1	TRBJ2-1	TRBD2	CSARGASGTYNEQFF
TRBV25-1	TRBJ2-5	-	CASSLGGQALKETQYF
TRBV27	TRBJ2-1	-	CASSLYGSEQFF
TRBV27	TRBJ2-7	TRBD2	CASSPTLLAGVPWAYEQYF
TRBV12-3/TRBV12-4	TRBJ2-3	TRBD2	CASSRLAGEDTQYF
TRBV9	TRBJ1-6	-	CASSPGEGRLENSPLHF
TRBV19	TRBJ2-5	-	CASKKGDQETQYF
TRBV6-2/TRBV6-3	TRBJ1-5	-	CASSFGLGTSNQPQHF
TRBV7-8	TRBJ2-1	TRBD2	CASSLQRGGLNEQFF
TRBV28	TRBJ1-5	TRBD1	CASSLRGQSNQPQHF
TRBV20-1	TRBJ2-2	-	CSAGRTGELFF
TRBV29-1	TRBJ1-2	-	CSVGTRQAVGYTF
TRBV4-1	TRBJ1-2	-	CASSFITGTGGYTF
TRBV3-1	TRBJ2-5	-	CASSQVAETQYF
TRBV19	TRBJ1-5	-	CASSHHRDGQPQHF
TRBV30	TRBJ1-1	-	CAWRDGENTEAFF